This TCR beta chain was profiled in a study of Ad26.COV2.S vaccination and SARS-CoV-2 variants. As concerns this clone: Its target is not known.

Findings of the study overall: Vaccine and placebo recipients had similar non-spike TCR breadth.

This table comes from immunoSEQ multiplex PCR, and its TCRdb copy is limited to in-frame clones, with some not included. The sample has 350,000 to 400,000 clones, roughly 90% seen once. V was pared by 4 bases and J by 4 bases, with 6 bases of the junction left unmatched. CDR1 SGHRS and CDR2 YFSETQ come from the germline V gene. The CDR3 is 16 amino acids. Specified treatment: roughly 20 received Ad26.COV2.S at low or high dose, single or two shots; about 5 received placebo; per-sample allocation not given. Samples analyzed were those drawn on day 63 after the first vaccine or placebo injection. V usage is TRBV5-1 and J usage is TRBJ2-3; 13 nucleotides align to TRBD2. The starting material was peripheral blood, obtained in a trial of Ad26.COV2.S vaccine versus placebo. The sequence derives from a person between 18 and 60 years old who received the Ad26.COV2.S COVID-19 vaccine or a placebo. The CDR3 loop is CASSQRTSGSSDTQYF. For the CDR3, the DNA is TGCGCCAGCAGCCAAAGGACTAGCGGGAGTTCAGATACGCAGTATTTT.